This T cell receptor beta chain is drawn from a study of radiation and T cells in renal cell carcinoma. Study observations and caveats: Top tumor clonotypes rose in blood 2 weeks post-radiation, then contracted.

Stated time point: blood 2 weeks post-SBRT. This sample's treatment: 15 Gy SBRT to primary tumor, nephrectomy 4 weeks later. With respect to this clone: The antigen remains unidentified.

Method: immunoSEQ multiplex PCR; TCRdb's copy keeps in-frame clones and lacks some. Among roughly 120,000 clones listed, 70% to 90% were seen once. In germline, CDR1 is MDHEN, CDR2 SYDVKM. The CDR3 has 12 amino acids. The ends were cut back, 7 bases at V and 2 bases at J, with 8 bases in the middle. The rearrangement uses TRBV28 and TRBJ1-2; D gene ambiguous. The clonotype was recovered from a woman aged 55-75 years with renal cell carcinoma. The starting material was blood, obtained from a patient whose treatment included radiotherapy and nephrectomy. The CDR3 nucleotides read TGTGCCAGCAAAGAGGCCAACTATGGCTACACCTTC. This translates into CASKEANYGYTF.